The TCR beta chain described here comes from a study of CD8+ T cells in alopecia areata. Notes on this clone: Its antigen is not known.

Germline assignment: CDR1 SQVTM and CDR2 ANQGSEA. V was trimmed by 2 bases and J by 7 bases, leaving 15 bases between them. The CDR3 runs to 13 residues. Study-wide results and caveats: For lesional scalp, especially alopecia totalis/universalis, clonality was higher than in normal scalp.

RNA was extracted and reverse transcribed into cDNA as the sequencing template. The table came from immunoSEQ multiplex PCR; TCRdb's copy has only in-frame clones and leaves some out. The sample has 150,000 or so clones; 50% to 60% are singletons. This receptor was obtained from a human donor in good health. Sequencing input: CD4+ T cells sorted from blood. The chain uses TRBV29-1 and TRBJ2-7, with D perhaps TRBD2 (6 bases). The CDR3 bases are TGCAGCGTTGAACTTCTTGTGGGGGGTGAGCAGTACTTC. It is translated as CSVELLVGGEQYF.